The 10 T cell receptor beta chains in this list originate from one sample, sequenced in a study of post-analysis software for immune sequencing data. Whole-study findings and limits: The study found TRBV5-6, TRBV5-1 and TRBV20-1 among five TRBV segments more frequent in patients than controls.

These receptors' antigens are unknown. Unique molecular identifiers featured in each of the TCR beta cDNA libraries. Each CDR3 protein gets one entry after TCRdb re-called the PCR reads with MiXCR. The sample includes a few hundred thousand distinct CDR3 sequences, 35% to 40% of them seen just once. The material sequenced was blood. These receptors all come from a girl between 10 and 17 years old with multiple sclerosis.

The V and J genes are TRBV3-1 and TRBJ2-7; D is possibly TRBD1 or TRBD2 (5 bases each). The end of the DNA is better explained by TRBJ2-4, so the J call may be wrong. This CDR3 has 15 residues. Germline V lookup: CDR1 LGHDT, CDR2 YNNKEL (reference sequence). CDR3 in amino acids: CASSRWDGRKNIQYF. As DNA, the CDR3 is TGTGCCAGCAGCCGTTGGGACGGCCGAAAAAACATTCAGTACTTC.

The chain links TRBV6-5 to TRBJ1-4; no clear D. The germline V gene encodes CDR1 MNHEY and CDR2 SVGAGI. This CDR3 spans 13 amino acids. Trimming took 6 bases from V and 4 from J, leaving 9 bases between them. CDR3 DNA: TGTGCCAGCAGGTCCCCGGGTAATGAAAAACTGTTTTTT. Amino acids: CASRSPGNEKLFF.

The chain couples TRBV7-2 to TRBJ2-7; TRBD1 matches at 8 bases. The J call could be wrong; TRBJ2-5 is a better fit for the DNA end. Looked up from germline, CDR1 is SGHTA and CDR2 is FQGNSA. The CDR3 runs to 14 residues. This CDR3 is CASSSTGGTETQYF. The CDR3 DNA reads TGTGCCAGCAGCTCAACAGGGGGAACAGAGACCCAGTACTTC.

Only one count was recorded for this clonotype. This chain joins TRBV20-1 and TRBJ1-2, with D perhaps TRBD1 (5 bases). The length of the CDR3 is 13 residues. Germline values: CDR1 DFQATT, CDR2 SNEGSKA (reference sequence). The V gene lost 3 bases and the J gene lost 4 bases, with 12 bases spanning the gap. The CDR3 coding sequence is TGCAGTGCTAGCCTGGGGGATCTCTATGGCTACACCTTC. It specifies CSASLGDLYGYTF.

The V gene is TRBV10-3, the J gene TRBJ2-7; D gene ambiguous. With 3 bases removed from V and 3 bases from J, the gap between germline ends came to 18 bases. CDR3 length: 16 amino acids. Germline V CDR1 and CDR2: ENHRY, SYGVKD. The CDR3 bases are TGTGCCATCAGTGACCCTGCCGGACGGGCTCTCTACGAGCAGTACTTC. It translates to CAISDPAGRALYEQYF.

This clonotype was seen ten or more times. The CDR3: CASSSLPGEMGEQFF. The CDR3 DNA reads TGTGCCAGCAGCTCCCTCCCCGGGGAGATGGGGGAGCAGTTCTTC. J is TRBJ2-1 and V is TRBV7-3; D perhaps matches TRBD2 (5 bases). Germline V CDR1 and CDR2: SGHTA, FQGTGA. The CDR3 covers 15 residues. The V and J ends lost 4 bases and 10 bases respectively, with 20 bases between them.

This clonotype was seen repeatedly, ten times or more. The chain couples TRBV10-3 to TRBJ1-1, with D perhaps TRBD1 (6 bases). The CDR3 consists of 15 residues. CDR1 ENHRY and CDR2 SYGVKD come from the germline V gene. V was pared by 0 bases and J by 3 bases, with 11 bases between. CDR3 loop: CAISESTGRDTEAFF. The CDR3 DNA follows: TGTGCCATCAGTGAGTCGACAGGACGGGACACTGAAGCTTTCTTT.

The CDR3 loop is CASSWTGSSYNEQFF. CDR3 DNA sequence: TGCGCCAGCAGCTGGACTGGTAGCTCCTACAATGAGCAGTTCTTC. The rearrangement joins TRBV5-1 to TRBJ2-1; D might be TRBD2 (5 bases). CDR1 and CDR2 from the germline V gene are SGHRS and YFSETQ. Trimming pared 3 bases from V and 0 bases from J, leaving 10 bases between. The CDR3 extends over 15 amino acids.

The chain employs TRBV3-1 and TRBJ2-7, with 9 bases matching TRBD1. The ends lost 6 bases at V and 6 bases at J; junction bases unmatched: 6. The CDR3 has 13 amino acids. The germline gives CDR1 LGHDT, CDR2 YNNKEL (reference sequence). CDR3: CASSYGQGTEQYF. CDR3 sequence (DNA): TGTGCCAGCAGTTATGGACAGGGGACCGAGCAGTACTTC.

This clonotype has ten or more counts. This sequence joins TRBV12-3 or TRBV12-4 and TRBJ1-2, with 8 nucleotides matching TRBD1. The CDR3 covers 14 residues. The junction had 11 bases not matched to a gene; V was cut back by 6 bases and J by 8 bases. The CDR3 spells CASSRVDRGSGYTF. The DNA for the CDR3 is TGTGCCAGCAGCCGAGTTGACAGGGGCAGCGGCTACACCTTC.